This TCR beta chain was retrieved from a study of blood T cell repertoires in COVID-19 (dated by TCRdb to about 2020). Turning to the overall study: Samples from collaborators originated in the United States, Italy and Spain and spanned both the acute and convalescent phases of COVID-19. The prospective study material was composed of cDNA or gDNA derived from T cells, B-cell-depleted T cells, or PBMCs. Deeply sampled blood TCRbeta repertoires from subjects exposed to, actively infected with, or recovered from COVID-19 were included in the dataset. The repertoires were released in a freely available public database meant as a resource for research on the immune response to SARS-CoV-2. The samples were drawn from two sources: the first 160 participants of the ongoing ImmuneRACE study, and 1,200 or so subjects contributed by 6 global collaborators. The sample metadata nearly always contained a de-identified subject ID, COVID-19 status, age in years and sex. Where available, HLA class I and class II types were obtained from metadata supplied by the sample provider rather than from assay-based typing.

The immunoSEQ Assay, a bias-controlled multiplex PCR, was used to amplify TCRbeta CDR3 regions from genomic DNA. The study's processing was this. The number of nucleated cells in each sample was estimated from the amplification of reference gene primers within the assay. To quantify the absolute abundance of each unique TCRbeta CDR3 rearrangement, sequence reads were collapsed and filtered. For each sample, productive Simpson clonality was calculated by taking the square root of Simpson's diversity index across productive rearrangements. The table comes from immuneACCESS by way of TCRdb, which keeps in-frame sequences with V and J called. Part of the clones is missing from these tables; in studies checked, under half for an unresolved V gene and the rest for unknown reasons. V, J and clone size derive from that table, while D and trimming were established from the DNA sequence. Within this sample are 150,000 to 200,000 clones, with 70% to 90% of them counted one time only. Approximately 10% of the sample is taken by the ten largest.

Study-level results and caveats: Clinical and demographic metadata were provided uncurated, with the amount varying by source and participant.

Spanning cysteine to phenylalanine, the CDR3 consists of 14 amino acids. CDR3 DNA only is kept here, 42 bases in frame from base 1. CDR1 MNHNS and CDR2 SASEGT were looked up in the germline V gene. Ends trimmed: V by 3 bases, J by 9 bases; bases unmatched to a gene: 3. Whole blood was collected in K2EDTA tubes by collaborating institutions according to the institutions' own protocols. For TCRbeta analysis, collaborators shipped samples as frozen whole blood, isolated PBMCs, or DNA extracted from either of those sample types. Details on this clone: It has no known antigen specificity. No base-level quality is on record; no much larger clone is a single base apart.

Sequenced sample: peripheral blood. The rearranged segments are TRBV6-1 and TRBJ1-6; 9 nucleotides in the junction match TRBD1. The clonotype was recovered from a human donor with active or convalescent COVID-19. The donor label of this sample is uncertain. The sequenced DNA: TGTGCCAGCAGTGAGGGGACAGGGACTTCACCCCTCCACTTT. This encodes CASSEGTGTSPLHF.